Listed here are 5 T cell receptor beta chains from one sample, sequenced in a study of shared clonotypes between healthy human individuals. Clones were read by immunoSEQ multiplex PCR, and TCRdb kept only the in-frame ones, dropping some. The data contain approximately 2,300,000 clones, about nine tenths of them seen just once; the ten biggest clones take up 0.37%. The sample taken for sequencing was naive CD4+ T cells from PBMCs. Subset described: CD45RA+ positively selected. All receptors derive from a man younger than 30 in good health. Some clones in this sample may be carry-over from other donors' samples.

V usage is TRBV2 and J usage is TRBJ2-5; TRBD2 agrees at 7 bases. The germline gives CDR1 SNHLY, CDR2 FYNNEI. The J segment lost 5 bases and the V segment lost 8 bases, leaving 11 bases of the junction unmatched. This CDR3 is built from 14 residues. In DNA form, the CDR3 reads TGTGCCAGCGAAGCGGGAAGGAGGTCGGAGACCCAGTACTTC. Protein sequence: CASEAGRRSETQYF.

This clone has only a few counts. The CDR3 DNA reads as TGTGCCAGCAGTTTTGGAGGAATCTATGGCTACACCTTC. It is translated as CASSFGGIYGYTF. The chain has TRBV28 and TRBJ1-2; D call uncertain. V dropped 3 bases and J dropped 4 bases, with 9 bases sitting between them. The CDR3 spans 13 residues. Germline V lookup: CDR1 MDHEN, CDR2 SYDVKM.

The V gene is TRBV29-1, the J gene TRBJ2-1; D gene uncertain. The CDR3 totals 12 residues. Looked up from germline, CDR1 is SQVTM and CDR2 is ANQGSEA. V was cut by 4 bases and J by 8 bases, with 12 bases left in between. Here the CDR3 DNA reads TGCAGCGTTGCCTGGAGAAGGGATGAGCAGTTCTTC. Its translation is CSVAWRRDEQFF.

The chain has TRBV10-3 and TRBJ2-7, with TRBD2 matching 10 bases. The junction had 18 bases not matched to a gene; V was cut back by 10 bases and J by 12 bases. There are 14 residues in the CDR3. Germline V gives CDR1 ENHRY, CDR2 SYGVKD. DNA of the CDR3: TGTGCCAGTCTGAGTGGACTAGCGGCTCTCCCTGGGTACTTC. Translating it yields CASLSGLAALPGYF.

V is TRBV5-1 and J is TRBJ2-1; D is undetermined. V was trimmed by 1 base and J by 8 bases, leaving 13 bases between them. This CDR3 has 14 residues. In germline, CDR1 is SGHRS, CDR2 YFSETQ. CDR3 DNA sequence: TGCGCCAGCAGCTTGAACCAGGATTACGATGAGCAGTTCTTC. This sequence encodes CASSLNQDYDEQFF.